What follows are 5 T cell receptor beta chains derived from one specimen sequenced in a study of early T cells in non-severe SARS-CoV-2 infection (TCRdb year 2021). Libraries were prepared through 5' RACE. Sequencing used a NextSeq 500. Clones were called with MiXCR by TCRdb after fastp trimmed the public reads at Q25, and only in-frame beta chains were retained. A single entry per CDR3 protein holds the most common genes and DNA from its merged rows. Here the sample has some 80,000 distinct CDR3 sequences; about 5% occur a single time. Roughly 6.6% of the sample lies in the top ten. The sample consisted of whole blood, taken at baseline. The receptors were sampled from an adult who was a healthcare worker with PCR-confirmed SARS-CoV-2 infection or an uninfected control (not recorded which).

This clonotype occurred a few times. The J gene is TRBJ2-3, the V gene TRBV5-6; no reliable D call. The CDR3 has 13 residues. Germline V gene sequence: CDR1 SGHDT, CDR2 YYEEEE. Trimming took off 3 bases at V and 4 bases at J, with 9 bases between the two ends. The CDR3 sequence: CASSSPWADTQYF. The CDR3 region has the DNA TGTGCCAGCAGCTCCCCCTGGGCAGATACGCAGTATTTT.

In this sample, this clonotype turned up a few times. The chain employs TRBV3-1 and TRBJ1-1; tentative D call: TRBD1 (6 bases). Germline-derived CDR1 and CDR2 are LGHDT and YNNKEL (reference sequence). CDR3 size: 17 residues. V was trimmed by 1 base and J by 4 bases, leaving 19 bases between them. The CDR3 DNA follows: TGTGCCAGCAGCCAAGTGGGGGGCGTAAGATCGGGCACTGAAGCTTTCTTT. Translating gives CASSQVGGVRSGTEAFF.

This clonotype was counted ten times or more. The chain links TRBV27 to TRBJ2-1; D is unresolved. This CDR3 contains 13 residues. The germline V and J ends were trimmed by 3 bases and 4 bases, with 7 bases remaining between them. Germline V CDR1 and CDR2: MNHEY, SMNVEV (reference sequence). CDR3 bases: TGTGCCAGCAGTTTTGAAGAATACAATGAGCAGTTCTTC. As protein: CASSFEEYNEQFF.

A few counts support this clonotype. The chain couples TRBV4-1 to TRBJ1-2, with D possibly being TRBD1 (6 bases). CDR1 and CDR2 from the germline V gene are MGHRA and YSYEKL. The CDR3 extends over 15 amino acids. Trimming took 0 bases from V and 0 from J, leaving 8 bases between them. The DNA of the CDR3 is TGCGCCAGCAGCCAAGATGGACAGCCTAACTATGGCTACACCTTC. Its translation: CASSQDGQPNYGYTF.

This chain uses TRBV29-1 with TRBJ2-1; 14 bases map to TRBD2. V trimming: 7 bases; J trimming: 9 bases; junction bases outside the gene matches: 5. Per the germline V gene, CDR1 is SQVTM and CDR2 is ANQGSEA. CDR3 length: 13 amino acids. The CDR3 loop reads CSAGLAGGSEQFF. The CDR3 coding sequence is TGCAGCGCTGGACTAGCGGGAGGTAGTGAGCAGTTCTTC.